The 16 T cell receptor beta chains below come from one sample, sequenced in a study of blood T cell repertoires in COVID-19 (dated by TCRdb to 2018 to 2020). Library construction relied on the immunoSEQ multiplex PCR assay. TCRdb took this table from immuneACCESS and kept in-frame rearrangements with V and J called. Such tables lack part of the clones; where checked against another copy, unresolved V genes explain under half of the gap, and the rest is unexplained. Here the sample has 100,000 or so clones; less than 85% occur a single time. The top ten clones comprise about 1.8% of the sample. Sequencing used peripheral blood. All receptors come from a woman in her 70s with active or convalescent COVID-19.

DNA for the CDR3: TGCGCCAGCAGCCAAGCCTGGCCCCCCTACGAGCAGTACTTC. This translates into CASSQAWPPYEQYF. The chain uses TRBV4-3 and TRBJ2-7; no clear D gene. The germline CDR1 and CDR2 sequences are LGHNA and YSLEER. This CDR3 has 14 amino acids. V dropped 1 base and J dropped 2 bases, with 9 bases sitting between them.

The chain employs TRBV23-1 and TRBJ1-4; no definite D call. TRBV23-1 is labeled an ORF, and its function is uncertain. V lost 4 bases, J lost 0 bases, and 9 bases lay in between. This CDR3 region has 15 residues. The CDR3 region is CASSLALTTNEKLFF. For the CDR3, the DNA is TGCGCCAGCAGTCTGGCCCTTACAACTAATGAAAAACTGTTTTTT.

The chain carries TRBV12-5 and TRBJ2-3; 13 bases match TRBD2. Germline CDR1 reads LGHNT; CDR2 reads FRNRAP. Trimming cost V 6 bases and J 3 bases; bases outside gene matches: 3. This CDR3 comprises 15 residues. Here the CDR3 DNA reads TGTGCTAGTGGGAAGGGACTAGCGGGAACAGATACGCAGTATTTT. Protein: CASGKGLAGTDTQYF.

This clone was detected a few times. This rearrangement joins TRBV2 to TRBJ2-1; 9 positions agree with TRBD2. Germline V gene sequence: CDR1 SNHLY, CDR2 FYNNEI. The CDR3 is made up of 16 amino acids. With 4 bases clipped from V and 1 base from J, the junction kept 5 bases outside the gene matches. DNA of the CDR3: TGTGCCAGCAGTGGGTTAGCGGGAGCGTCCTACAATGAGCAGTTCTTC. Its protein is CASSGLAGASYNEQFF.

This chain links TRBV7-9 with TRBJ2-2; TRBD2 aligns across 9 bases. The germline V gene has CDR1 SEHNR and CDR2 FQNEAQ (reference sequence). Trimming took 3 bases from V and 4 from J; bases not matched to a gene: 6. The CDR3 is 16 amino acids. The CDR3 sequence: CASSLRGGRSTGELFF. The CDR3 coding sequence is TGTGCCAGCAGCTTGCGGGGGGGCCGTTCCACCGGGGAGCTGTTTTTT.

This rearrangement joins TRBV7-2 to TRBJ2-1; 10 bases are a match to TRBD2. The trim removed 8 bases at V and 5 bases at J, leaving 6 bases unmatched. The CDR3 runs 14 residues. Germline values: CDR1 SGHTA, CDR2 FQGNSA. This CDR3 reads CASLYLAGDNEQFF. The CDR3 DNA follows: TGTGCCAGCTTATATCTAGCGGGGGACAATGAGCAGTTCTTC.

V usage is TRBV5-1 and J usage is TRBJ1-4; TRBD1 matches 9 bases. CDR1 and CDR2 from the germline V gene are SGHRS and YFSETQ. The CDR3 extends over 14 amino acids. The V segment lost 0 bases and the J segment 10 bases; nucleotides outside the gene matches: 4. In DNA form, the CDR3 reads TGCGCCAGCAGCTTGGGGGACAGGGTTGGAAAACTGTTTTTT. Its protein product is CASSLGDRVGKLFF.

This chain connects TRBV12-3 or TRBV12-4 to TRBJ2-7; unclear D gene. Trimming stripped 8 bases from V and 0 bases from J, with 11 bases between. The CDR3 sequence is 13 residues long. The CDR3 nucleotides read TGTGCCAGCCGTCGGCGGTCCTCCTACGAGCAGTACTTC. As protein: CASRRRSSYEQYF.

This chain connects TRBV7-8 to TRBJ2-3; perhaps TRBD1 as D (5 bases). CDR1 SGHVS and CDR2 FQNEAQ come from the germline V gene. The CDR3 totals 13 residues. V was trimmed by 1 base and J by 4 bases, leaving 6 bases between them. The CDR3 sequence: CASSLGGADTQYF. Written as DNA, the CDR3 is TGTGCCAGCAGCTTAGGGGGCGCAGATACGCAGTATTTT.

This clone was counted a few times. V and J are TRBV6-5 and TRBJ1-2; 8 bases map to TRBD1. The J segment lost 8 bases and the V segment lost 5 bases, leaving 7 bases of the junction unmatched. This CDR3 contains 13 residues. The V gene's germline CDR1 is MNHEY and CDR2 SVGAGI. The CDR3 DNA is TGTGCCAGCAGTCCCTCCAGGGGGCAGGGCTACACCTTC. Encoded protein: CASSPSRGQGYTF.

Written as DNA, the CDR3 is TGTGCCAGCAGCCAATCCGACAGTAACACTGAAGCTTTCTTT. Protein product: CASSQSDSNTEAFF. The chain recombines TRBV3-1 (or the pseudogene TRBV3-2) with TRBJ1-1; maybe TRBD1 (5 bases). The CDR3 totals 14 residues. The germline V gene has CDR1 LGHDT and CDR2 YNNKEL (reference sequence). Trimming took 2 bases from V and 2 from J, leaving 9 bases between them.

The chain couples TRBV5-5 to TRBJ1-6; maybe TRBD1 (5 bases). V was trimmed by 1 base and J by 9 bases, leaving 11 bases between them. CDR3 length: 14 residues. In germline, CDR1 is SGHKS, CDR2 YYEKEE (reference sequence). CDR3 DNA sequence: TGTGCCAGCAGCTTGTGGCAGGGTAGTTCACCCCTCCACTTT. It codes for CASSLWQGSSPLHF.

The chain uses TRBV18 and TRBJ1-5; D gene ambiguous. Germline V CDR1 and CDR2: KGHSH, LQKENI. This CDR3 comprises 13 residues. V was clipped by 1 base and J by 2 bases, with 3 bases between them. DNA for the CDR3: TGTGCCAGCTCACCACAGCGCAATCAGCCCCAGCATTTT. Translating it yields CASSPQRNQPQHF.

The rearrangement uses TRBV6-1 and TRBJ1-3, with unresolved D. Trimming took 2 bases from V and 0 from J, leaving 20 bases between them. CDR3 length: 19 amino acids. Germline V gives CDR1 MNHNS, CDR2 SASEGT. The chain's CDR3 is CASSESGYRLGSSGNTIYF. For the CDR3, the DNA is TGTGCCAGCAGTGAAAGTGGGTACAGATTGGGTAGCTCTGGAAACACCATATATTTT.

The chain carries TRBV9 and TRBJ2-3; D gene unclear. Per the germline V gene, CDR1 is SGDLS and CDR2 is YYNGEE. There are 14 residues in the CDR3. V was shortened by 2 bases and J by 0 bases, with 7 bases between the two germline ends. CDR3 in DNA: TGTGCCAGCAGCGTTTCGACTAGCACAGATACGCAGTATTTT. Protein: CASSVSTSTDTQYF.

The genes are TRBV10-3 and TRBJ2-2; possible D gene TRBD1, 5 bases. V dropped 10 bases and J dropped 0 bases, with 18 bases sitting between them. This CDR3 has 16 amino acids. Per the germline V gene, CDR1 is ENHRY and CDR2 is SYGVKD. This CDR3 is CATENKGEPNTGELFF. The CDR3 coding sequence is TGTGCCACCGAAAATAAAGGGGAACCGAACACCGGGGAGCTGTTTTTT.